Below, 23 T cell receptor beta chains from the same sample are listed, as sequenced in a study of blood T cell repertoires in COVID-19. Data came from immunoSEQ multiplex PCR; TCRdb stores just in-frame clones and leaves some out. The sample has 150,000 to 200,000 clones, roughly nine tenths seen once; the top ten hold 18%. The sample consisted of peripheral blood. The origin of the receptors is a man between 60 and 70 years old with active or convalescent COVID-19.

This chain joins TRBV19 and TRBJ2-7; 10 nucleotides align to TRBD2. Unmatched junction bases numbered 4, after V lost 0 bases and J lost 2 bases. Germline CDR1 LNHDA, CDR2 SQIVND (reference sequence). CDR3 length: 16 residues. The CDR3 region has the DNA TGTGCCAGTAGTATAGACGCTAGCGGGAGCCCCTACGAGCAGTACTTC. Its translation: CASSIDASGSPYEQYF.

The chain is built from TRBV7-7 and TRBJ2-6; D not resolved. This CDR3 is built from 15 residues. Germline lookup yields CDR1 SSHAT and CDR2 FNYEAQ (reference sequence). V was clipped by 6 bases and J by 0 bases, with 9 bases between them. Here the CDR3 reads CASSSAGSGANVLTF. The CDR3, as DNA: TGTGCCAGCAGTTCGGCAGGCTCTGGGGCCAACGTCCTGACTTTC.

CDR3 loop: CASSAAESFSTDTQYF. DNA of the CDR3: TGCGCCAGCAGCGCGGCCGAATCTTTTAGCACAGATACGCAGTATTTT. The genes are TRBV5-1 and TRBJ2-3; D is undetermined. The CDR3 totals 16 residues. From germline, CDR1 is SGHRS and CDR2 YFSETQ. The V and J ends lost 4 bases and 0 bases respectively, with 15 bases between them.

CDR3 protein: CASIQDQGSDSNQPQHF. The CDR3 DNA is TGTGCCAGCATACAAGACCAGGGCTCCGATAGCAATCAGCCCCAGCATTTT. This chain connects TRBV21-1 to TRBJ1-5; the DNA was not used to check the table's D call, TRBD1. TRBV21-1 is designated a pseudogene. CDR3 size: 17 residues.

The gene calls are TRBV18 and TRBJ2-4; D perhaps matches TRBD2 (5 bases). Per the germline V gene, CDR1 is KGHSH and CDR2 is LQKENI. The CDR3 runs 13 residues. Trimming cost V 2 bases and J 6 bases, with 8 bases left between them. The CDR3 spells CASSPTEGNIQYF. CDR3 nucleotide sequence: TGTGCCAGCTCACCAACAGAGGGAAACATTCAGTACTTC.

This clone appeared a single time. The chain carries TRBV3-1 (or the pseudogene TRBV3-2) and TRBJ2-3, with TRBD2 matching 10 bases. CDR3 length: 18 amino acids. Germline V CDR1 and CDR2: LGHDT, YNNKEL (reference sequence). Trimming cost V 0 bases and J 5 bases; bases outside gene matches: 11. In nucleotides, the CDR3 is TGTGCCAGCAGCCAAGATCTGGCAGGACTAGCGGCCTTAGATACGCAGTATTTT. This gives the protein CASSQDLAGLAALDTQYF.

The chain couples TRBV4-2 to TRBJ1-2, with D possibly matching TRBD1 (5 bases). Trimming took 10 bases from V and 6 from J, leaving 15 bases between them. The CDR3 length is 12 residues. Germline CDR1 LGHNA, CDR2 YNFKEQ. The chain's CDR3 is CATGGGADGYTF. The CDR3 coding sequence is TGTGCCACCGGGGGAGGGGCAGATGGCTACACCTTC.

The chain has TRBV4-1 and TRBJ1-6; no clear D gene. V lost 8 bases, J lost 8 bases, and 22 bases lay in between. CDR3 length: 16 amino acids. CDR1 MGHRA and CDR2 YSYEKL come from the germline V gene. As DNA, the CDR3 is TGCGCCAGCCGTACCGGACCCCGAACGGAGGATTCACCCCTCCACTTT. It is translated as CASRTGPRTEDSPLHF.

In nucleotides, the CDR3 is TGCAGCGCCCTGACAGGGAGGAAAAACATTCAGTACTTC. This translates into CSALTGRKNIQYF. The chain is built from TRBV29-1 and TRBJ2-4; tentative D call: TRBD1 (7 bases). V was shortened by 7 bases and J by 4 bases, with 14 bases between the two germline ends. In germline, CDR1 is SQVTM, CDR2 ANQGSEA. The CDR3 has 13 amino acids.

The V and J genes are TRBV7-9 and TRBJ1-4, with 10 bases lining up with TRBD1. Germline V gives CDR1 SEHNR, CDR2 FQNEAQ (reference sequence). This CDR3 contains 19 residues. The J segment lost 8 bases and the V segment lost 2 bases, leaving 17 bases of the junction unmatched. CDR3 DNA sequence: TGTGCCAGCAGCTTACTAACGGGACAGGGGTTCAGGGTTGGCGAAAAACTGTTTTTT. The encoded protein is CASSLLTGQGFRVGEKLFF. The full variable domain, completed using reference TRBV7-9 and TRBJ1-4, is DTGVSQNPRHKITKRGQNVTFRCDPISEHNRLYWYRQTLGQGPEFLTYFQNEAQLEKSRLLSDRFSAERPKGSFSTLEIQRTEQGDSAMYLCASSLLTGQGFRVGEKLFFGSGTQLSVL.

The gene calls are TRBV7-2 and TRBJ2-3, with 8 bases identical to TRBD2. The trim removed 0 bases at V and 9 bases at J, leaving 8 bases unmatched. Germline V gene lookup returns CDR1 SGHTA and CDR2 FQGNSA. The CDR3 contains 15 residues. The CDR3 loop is CASSLALAGVTTQYF. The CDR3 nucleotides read TGTGCCAGCAGCTTAGCGCTAGCGGGTGTTACGACGCAGTATTTT.

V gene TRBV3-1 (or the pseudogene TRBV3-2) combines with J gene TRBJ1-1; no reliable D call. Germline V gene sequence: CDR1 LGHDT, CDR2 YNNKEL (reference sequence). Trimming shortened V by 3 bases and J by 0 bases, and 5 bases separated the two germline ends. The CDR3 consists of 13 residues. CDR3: CASSQGVNTEAFF. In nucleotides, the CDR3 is TGTGCCAGCAGCCAGGGAGTGAACACTGAAGCTTTCTTT.

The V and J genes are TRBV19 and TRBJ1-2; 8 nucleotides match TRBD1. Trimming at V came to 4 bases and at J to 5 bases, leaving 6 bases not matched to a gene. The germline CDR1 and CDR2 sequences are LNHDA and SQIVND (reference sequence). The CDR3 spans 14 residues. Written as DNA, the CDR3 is TGTGCCAGTAGTACCCTTGACAGGGGTTATGGCTACACCTTC. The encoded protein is CASSTLDRGYGYTF.

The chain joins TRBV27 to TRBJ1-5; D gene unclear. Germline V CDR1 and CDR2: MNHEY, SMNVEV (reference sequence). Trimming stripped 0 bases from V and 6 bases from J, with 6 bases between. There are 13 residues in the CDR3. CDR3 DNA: TGTGCCAGCAGTTTATCGGGAGCTCAGCCCCAGCATTTT. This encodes CASSLSGAQPQHF.

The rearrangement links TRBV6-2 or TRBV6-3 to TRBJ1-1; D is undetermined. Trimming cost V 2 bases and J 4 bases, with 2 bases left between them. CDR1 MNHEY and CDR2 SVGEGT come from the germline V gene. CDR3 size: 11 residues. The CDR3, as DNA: TGTGCCAGCAGTTACCTCACTGAAGCTTTCTTT. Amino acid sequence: CASSYLTEAFF.

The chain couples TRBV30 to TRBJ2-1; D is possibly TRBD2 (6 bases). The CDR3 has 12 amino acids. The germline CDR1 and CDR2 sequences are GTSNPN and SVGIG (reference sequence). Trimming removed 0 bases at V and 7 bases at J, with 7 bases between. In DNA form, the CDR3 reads TGTGCCTGGAGTGTGGAGGGAAATGAGCAGTTCTTC. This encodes CAWSVEGNEQFF.

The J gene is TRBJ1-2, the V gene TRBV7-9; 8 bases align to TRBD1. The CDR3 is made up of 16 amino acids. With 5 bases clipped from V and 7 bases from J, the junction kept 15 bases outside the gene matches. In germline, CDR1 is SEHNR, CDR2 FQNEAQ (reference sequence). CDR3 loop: CASSIDRGPFGGGYTF. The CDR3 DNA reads TGTGCCAGCAGCATAGACAGGGGACCCTTTGGCGGTGGCTACACCTTC.

This CDR3 is CASSVITVGDLKALYAKNIQYF. CDR3 DNA: TGCGCCAGCAGTGTTATCACGGTCGGGGATCTTAAAGCCCTCTATGCCAAAAACATTCAGTACTTC. The V gene is TRBV10-1, the J gene TRBJ2-4; a weak D match, TRBD2 (5 bases). This CDR3 region has 22 residues. The V gene's germline CDR1 is WNHNN and CDR2 SYGVQD (reference sequence). The V and J ends lost 4 bases and 1 base respectively, with 32 bases between them.

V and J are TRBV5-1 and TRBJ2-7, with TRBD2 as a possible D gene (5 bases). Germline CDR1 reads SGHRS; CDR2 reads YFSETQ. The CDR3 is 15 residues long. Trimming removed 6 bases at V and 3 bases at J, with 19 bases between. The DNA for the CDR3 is TGCGCCAGCAAGATAGGGCGGGCAGGCTTCTACGAGCAGTACTTC. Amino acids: CASKIGRAGFYEQYF.

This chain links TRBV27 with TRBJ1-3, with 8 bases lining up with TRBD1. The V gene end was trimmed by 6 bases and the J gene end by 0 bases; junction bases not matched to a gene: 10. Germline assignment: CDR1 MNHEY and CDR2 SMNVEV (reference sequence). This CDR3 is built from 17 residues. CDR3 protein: CASRRTGKSYSGNTIYF. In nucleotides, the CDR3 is TGTGCCAGCAGACGGACAGGGAAGAGCTACTCTGGAAACACCATATATTTT.

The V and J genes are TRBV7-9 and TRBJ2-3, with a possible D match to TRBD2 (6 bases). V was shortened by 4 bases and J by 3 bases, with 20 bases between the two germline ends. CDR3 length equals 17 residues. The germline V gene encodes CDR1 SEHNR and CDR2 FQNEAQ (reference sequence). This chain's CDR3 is CASSWGGGEWGTDTQYF. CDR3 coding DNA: TGTGCCAGCAGCTGGGGTGGAGGGGAATGGGGTACAGATACGCAGTATTTT.

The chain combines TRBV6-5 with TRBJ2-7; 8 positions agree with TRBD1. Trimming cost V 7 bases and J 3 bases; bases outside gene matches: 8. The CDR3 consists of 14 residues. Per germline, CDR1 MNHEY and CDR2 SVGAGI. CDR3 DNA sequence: TGTGCCAGCACCCCCACCGGGACAGGCTACGAGCAGTACTTC. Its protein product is CASTPTGTGYEQYF.

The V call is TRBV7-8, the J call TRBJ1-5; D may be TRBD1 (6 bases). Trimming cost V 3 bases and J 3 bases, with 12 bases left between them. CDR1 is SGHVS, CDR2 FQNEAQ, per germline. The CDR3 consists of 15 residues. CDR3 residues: CASSFAGVDNQPQHF. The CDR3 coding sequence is TGTGCCAGCAGCTTCGCAGGGGTTGACAATCAGCCCCAGCATTTT.